Listed below are T cell receptor beta chains from one sample, sequenced in a study of a mutant IDH1 vaccine in newly diagnosed glioma. Data came from immunoSEQ multiplex PCR; TCRdb stores just in-frame clones and leaves some out. In the table there are tens of thousands of clones, less than 80% of which are singletons. These TCRs are of unknown antigen specificity. The specimen was PBMCs, collected from a glioma patient whose treatment included an IDH1 peptide vaccine. The receptor set was obtained from a man aged 35 to 55 with glioma. CDR3s leave out the opening cysteine and the closing phenylalanine or tryptophan. Fields, in order: V gene, J gene, CDR3 protein.

V gene: TRBV4-1
J gene: TRBJ1-5
CDR3 protein: ASSPRGTGGLSNQPQH

V gene: TRBV7-2
J gene: TRBJ2-2
CDR3 protein: ASSTQIVGTGELF

V gene: TRBV7-9
J gene: -
CDR3 protein: ASSFGGLYEQY

V gene: TRBV13
J gene: -
CDR3 protein: ASSLRGPRTPPSEQY

V gene: TRBV7-9
J gene: TRBJ2-1
CDR3 protein: ASSSVRGAYNEQF

V gene: TRBV15
J gene: TRBJ2-4
CDR3 protein: ATRGTSGGDIQY

V gene: TRBV5-6
J gene: TRBJ2-2
CDR3 protein: ASSLGLAGTGELF

V gene: TRBV30
J gene: TRBJ2-2
CDR3 protein: AWRGLAVSSGELF

V gene: TRBV19
J gene: TRBJ2-3
CDR3 protein: ASRDRGSGYTDTQY

V gene: TRBV5-5
J gene: TRBJ2-2
CDR3 protein: ASSLAGGGELF

V gene: TRBV6-5
J gene: TRBJ1-2
CDR3 protein: ASFSPQGGAYGYT

V gene: TRBV10-3
J gene: TRBJ2-1
CDR3 protein: AISESAANEQF

V gene: TRBV5-6
J gene: TRBJ1-5
CDR3 protein: ASSSQDRGLSQPQH

V gene: TRBV10-2
J gene: TRBJ1-3
CDR3 protein: ASSLGAEGNTIY

V gene: TRBV7-7
J gene: TRBJ2-1
CDR3 protein: ASSLNSGGGNHNEQF

V gene: TRBV10-3
J gene: TRBJ2-2
CDR3 protein: AISEGTGTRTGELF

V gene: TRBV2
J gene: TRBJ2-1
CDR3 protein: ASMGRGTGFNEQF

V gene: TRBV29-1
J gene: TRBJ2-1
CDR3 protein: SGQTGQGDEQF

V gene: TRBV6-1
J gene: TRBJ1-2
CDR3 protein: ASSEDRGDYGYT

V gene: TRBV14
J gene: TRBJ2-2
CDR3 protein: ASSWTNTGELF

V gene: TRBV27
J gene: TRBJ2-2
CDR3 protein: ASSLGTGELF

V gene: TRBV29-1
J gene: TRBJ2-3
CDR3 protein: SVERGTSGITDTQY

V gene: TRBV13
J gene: TRBJ1-1
CDR3 protein: ASSEETEAF

V gene: TRBV25-1
J gene: TRBJ2-2
CDR3 protein: ASSESPGWAGELF

V gene: TRBV10-3
J gene: TRBJ1-1
CDR3 protein: AISPLSQNTEAF

V gene: TRBV12-5
J gene: TRBJ1-5
CDR3 protein: ASGLDRGTQPQH

V gene: TRBV7-9
J gene: TRBJ2-5
CDR3 protein: ASSTPGTGEETQY

V gene: TRBV29-1
J gene: TRBJ2-1
CDR3 protein: SAGTSLRHEQF

V gene: TRBV11-3
J gene: TRBJ2-1
CDR3 protein: ASSLDGTQTGEQF

V gene: TRBV5-1
J gene: TRBJ2-1
CDR3 protein: ASKGPDMGDNEQF

V gene: TRBV6-1
J gene: TRBJ1-1
CDR3 protein: ASSERAGRAMAF

V gene: TRBV29-1
J gene: TRBJ1-2
CDR3 protein: SVGTGTDGYT

V gene: TRBV6-1
J gene: TRBJ2-7
CDR3 protein: ASSDGGLTMTYEQY

V gene: TRBV25-1
J gene: TRBJ1-1
CDR3 protein: ASSDALGHTEAF

V gene: TRBV7-9
J gene: TRBJ2-1
CDR3 protein: ASSQGLAGGNEQF

V gene: TRBV10-3
J gene: TRBJ2-1
CDR3 protein: AISEQGGSYNEQF

V gene: TRBV18
J gene: TRBJ2-7
CDR3 protein: ASSPSGTWGSYEQY

V gene: TRBV2
J gene: TRBJ1-2
CDR3 protein: ASSRTGLGTGGYT

V gene: TRBV29-1
J gene: TRBJ2-2
CDR3 protein: SARVGAGELF

V gene: TRBV4-1
J gene: TRBJ1-1
CDR3 protein: ASSQSPAPGGTEAF

V gene: TRBV11-2
J gene: TRBJ2-6
CDR3 protein: ASSLGHVSGANVLT

V gene: TRBV5-6
J gene: TRBJ1-2
CDR3 protein: ASSLLGVTYGYT

V gene: TRBV7-6
J gene: TRBJ2-7
CDR3 protein: ASSSVGNPYEQY

V gene: TRBV6-5
J gene: TRBJ1-3
CDR3 protein: ASSYTGNSGNTIY

V gene: TRBV30
J gene: TRBJ1-4
CDR3 protein: AWSVRGDEKLF